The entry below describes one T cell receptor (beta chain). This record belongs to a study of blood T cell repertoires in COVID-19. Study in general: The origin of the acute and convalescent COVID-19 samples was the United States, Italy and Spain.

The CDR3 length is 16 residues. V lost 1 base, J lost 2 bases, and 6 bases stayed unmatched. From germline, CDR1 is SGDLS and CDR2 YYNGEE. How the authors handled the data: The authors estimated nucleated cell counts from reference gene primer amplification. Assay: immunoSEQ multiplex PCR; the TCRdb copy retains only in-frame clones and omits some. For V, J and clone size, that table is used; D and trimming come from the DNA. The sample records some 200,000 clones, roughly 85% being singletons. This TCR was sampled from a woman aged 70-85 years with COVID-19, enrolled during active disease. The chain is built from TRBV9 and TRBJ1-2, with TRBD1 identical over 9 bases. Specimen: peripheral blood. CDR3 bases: TGTGCCAGCAGCGTATTTCCGGGACAGGGCAACTATGGCTACACCTTC. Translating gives CASSVFPGQGNYGYTF.